The 30 T cell receptor beta chains in this list originate from one sample, sequenced in a study of T cells in Graves' hyperthyroidism and ophthalmopathy. Amplification of TCR beta CDR3 regions was performed using RNA transcripts as template. The study used the HTBI primer set for a first-round RT-PCR of the TCR CDR3. A single record per CDR3 protein comes from TCRdb applying MiXCR to the multiplex PCR reads. The sample holds approximately 370,000 distinct CDR3 sequences, about 15% seen once. The sample taken for sequencing was blood. The receptors were sampled from a woman aged 30 to 39 with Graves' hyperthyroidism that later progressed to Graves' ophthalmopathy.

This clonotype has a count of ten or more. The gene calls are TRBV28 and TRBJ2-7, with TRBD2 as a possible D gene (7 bases). The CDR3 consists of 15 residues. CDR1 and CDR2 (germline): MDHEN, SYDVKM. The V gene lost 5 bases and the J gene lost 1 base, with 15 bases spanning the gap. The CDR3 DNA reads TGTGCCAGCAGTCCGCACAGGGAGGGGTCCTACGAGCAGTACTTC. Protein: CASSPHREGSYEQYF.

This clonotype was counted between two and nine times. The chain carries TRBV10-3 and TRBJ1-1; 7 bases agree with TRBD1. Germline CDR1 reads ENHRY; CDR2 reads SYGVKD. The CDR3 is 14 amino acids. Losses at the gene ends were 3 bases for V and 5 bases for J; bases not matched to a gene: 6. CDR3 sequence reads: CAISDWDSPTEAFF. DNA of the CDR3: TGTGCCATCAGTGATTGGGACAGCCCTACTGAAGCTTTCTTT.

This clonotype occurred many times. This sequence joins TRBV2 and TRBJ1-2, with D hard to call. This CDR3 is 13 amino acids long. The germline V and J ends were trimmed by 4 bases and 2 bases, with 8 bases remaining between them. The germline gives CDR1 SNHLY, CDR2 FYNNEI. CDR3 coding DNA: TGTGCCAGCAGTGGAGCGGGGAACTATGGCTACACCTTC. Amino acids: CASSGAGNYGYTF.

This clonotype showed up many times. This chain connects TRBV5-1 to TRBJ2-3; D remains unclear. The CDR3 extends over 16 amino acids. CDR1 SGHRS and CDR2 YFSETQ come from the germline V gene. With 1 base removed from V and 0 bases from J, the gap between germline ends came to 12 bases. DNA for the CDR3: TGCGCCAGCAGCTTGTCGTCATATGCTAGCACAGATACGCAGTATTTT. Amino acids: CASSLSSYASTDTQYF.

The chain carries TRBV2 and TRBJ1-2; a possible D gene is TRBD1 (6 bases). The V and J ends lost 4 bases and 5 bases respectively, with 23 bases between them. CDR1 SNHLY and CDR2 FYNNEI come from the germline V gene. This CDR3 has 17 amino acids. The CDR3 is CASSAEQGTLSLYGYTF. The CDR3 DNA reads TGTGCCAGCAGTGCGGAACAGGGAACCCTATCCCTATATGGCTACACCTTC.

The table lists this clonotype with many counts. The DNA of the CDR3 is TGTGCCAGCAGTTTCGGGAGATTATCGACCGGGACAGGGAATCAGCCCCAGCATTTT. It translates to CASSFGRLSTGTGNQPQHF. The chain couples TRBV28 to TRBJ1-5, with 9 nucleotides matching TRBD1. This CDR3 region has 19 residues. V gave up 3 bases and J gave up 4 bases; unmatched junction bases: 16. Looked up from germline, CDR1 is MDHEN and CDR2 is SYDVKM. The full variable domain, in which reference TRBV28 and TRBJ1-5 provide the parts outside the CDR3, is DVKVTQSSRYLVKRTGEKVFLECVQDMDHENMFWYRQDPGLGLRLIYFSYDVKMKEKGDIPEGYSVSREKKERFSLILESASTNQTSMYLCASSFGRLSTGTGNQPQHFGDGTRLSIL.

This clonotype was recorded at least ten times. This sequence joins TRBV27 and TRBJ1-3; D is undetermined. The CDR3 is 13 amino acids. The V gene's germline CDR1 is MNHEY and CDR2 SMNVEV (reference sequence). Trimming removed 6 bases at V and 1 base at J, with 7 bases between. CDR3 DNA: TGTGCCAGCAGATCACATTCTGGAAACACCATATATTTT. Its protein product is CASRSHSGNTIYF.

This clonotype was found many times. The genes are TRBV5-5 and TRBJ2-5; the D is unclear. Between the trimmed V and J ends, which lost 0 bases and 4 bases, there was a span of 10 bases. CDR3 length equals 14 residues. Germline lookup yields CDR1 SGHKS and CDR2 YYEKEE (reference sequence). The CDR3 loop reads CASSLEFGRETQYF. CDR3 DNA: TGTGCCAGCAGCTTGGAGTTCGGTAGAGAGACCCAGTACTTC.

The chain joins TRBV28 to TRBJ1-6, with a possible D match to TRBD1 (5 bases). V was clipped by 6 bases and J by 10 bases, with 16 bases between them. This CDR3 contains 14 residues. Germline-derived CDR1 and CDR2 are MDHEN and SYDVKM. For the CDR3, the DNA is TGTGCCAGCAGCTCAAAGGGACGGGGATCACCCCTCCACTTT. As protein: CASSSKGRGSPLHF. Complete variable domain (other parts from reference TRBV28 and TRBJ1-6): DVKVTQSSRYLVKRTGEKVFLECVQDMDHENMFWYRQDPGLGLRLIYFSYDVKMKEKGDIPEGYSVSREKKERFSLILESASTNQTSMYLCASSSKGRGSPLHFGNGTRLTVT.

This clonotype has only a few counts. This chain connects TRBV4-1 to TRBJ2-7; 7 positions agree with TRBD2. Per the germline V gene, CDR1 is MGHRA and CDR2 is YSYEKL. The length of the CDR3 is 16 residues. V shed 0 bases and J 2 bases; nucleotides not matched to a gene: 7. For the CDR3, the DNA is TGCGCCAGCAGCCAAGAACGCGGGAGTTTACCCTACGAGCAGTACTTC. It is translated as CASSQERGSLPYEQYF.

This clonotype has a single count. This chain joins TRBV4-1 and TRBJ2-2; possibly TRBD1 for D (6 bases). The germline V gene has CDR1 MGHRA and CDR2 YSYEKL. Trimming stripped 0 bases from V and 2 bases from J, with 13 bases between. This CDR3 comprises 17 residues. The CDR3 spells CASSQDIGTLNTGELFF. The CDR3 DNA reads TGCGCCAGCAGCCAAGATATTGGGACACTAAACACCGGGGAGCTGTTTTTT.

This clonotype has at least ten counts. The chain carries TRBV28 and TRBJ2-1, with a weak D call TRBD2 (6 bases). CDR1 and CDR2 (germline): MDHEN, SYDVKM. Trimming stripped 4 bases from V and 3 bases from J, with 13 bases between. This CDR3 has 15 residues. The CDR3 nucleotides read TGTGCCAGCAGTTCTCCCCTGGAGGGCTACAATGAGCAGTTCTTC. This sequence encodes CASSSPLEGYNEQFF.

The chain links TRBV6-1 to TRBJ2-7; D is ambiguous. The CDR3 length is 16 residues. Germline assignment: CDR1 MNHNS and CDR2 SASEGT. V shed 6 bases and J shed 3 bases, with 21 bases lying between them. The CDR3 spells CASSLGPSFLVYEQYF. CDR3 sequence (DNA): TGTGCCAGCAGCTTGGGTCCAAGTTTTCTCGTCTACGAGCAGTACTTC.

This clonotype was found many times. The rearrangement links TRBV27 to TRBJ2-7; D unclear. The CDR3 contains 14 residues. Germline V lookup: CDR1 MNHEY, CDR2 SMNVEV (reference sequence). Trimming left V 3 bases short and J 3 bases short, with 12 bases between. CDR3 nucleotides: TGTGCCAGCAGTTTCGGTGGACGAGTCTACGAGCAGTACTTC. This gives the protein CASSFGGRVYEQYF.

Many counts were recorded for this clonotype. The chain combines TRBV10-3 with TRBJ1-1; 7 bases align to TRBD1. Trimming at V came to 3 bases and at J to 1 base, leaving 14 bases not matched to a gene. Germline CDR1 ENHRY, CDR2 SYGVKD. CDR3 length: 18 amino acids. The CDR3 sequence is CAISDLLAGGTENTEAFF. CDR3 DNA: TGTGCCATCAGTGACCTGTTGGCAGGGGGTACGGAGAACACTGAAGCTTTCTTT.

Only a few counts were recorded for this clonotype. This sequence joins TRBV18 and TRBJ2-4; D could derive from TRBD1 or TRBD2 (6 bases each). Per germline, CDR1 KGHSH and CDR2 LQKENI. The CDR3 totals 15 residues. The V and J ends lost 3 bases and 7 bases respectively, with 16 bases between them. The CDR3 DNA reads TGTGCCAGCTCACCCGATTTGGGGGGCAAGAACATTCAGTACTTC. Protein sequence: CASSPDLGGKNIQYF.

The chain carries TRBV7-9 and TRBJ2-3, with D tentatively TRBD2 (6 bases). V gave up 3 bases and J gave up 7 bases, with 14 bases separating them. The germline V gene has CDR1 SEHNR and CDR2 FQNEAQ (reference sequence). The CDR3 runs to 14 residues. CDR3 sequence reads: CASSFSGDPNTQYF. As DNA, the CDR3 is TGTGCCAGCAGCTTTTCGGGGGATCCAAATACGCAGTATTTT.

The V and J genes are TRBV3-1 and TRBJ1-2, with D uncertain. Germline CDR1 reads LGHDT; CDR2 reads YNNKEL (reference sequence). Trimming cost V 2 bases and J 3 bases, with 16 bases left between them. The CDR3 contains 16 residues. The CDR3 region has the DNA TGTGCCAGCAGCCAATGGGGTTCCGAGGGCTACTATGGCTACACCTTC. Protein sequence: CASSQWGSEGYYGYTF.

This clonotype was picked up many times. The CDR3 reads CASSVAGTTGYTF. DNA for the CDR3: TGTGCCAGCAGTGTAGCCGGGACAACGGGCTACACCTTC. The V call is TRBV28, the J call TRBJ1-2, with a tentative D call TRBD1 (6 bases). V lost 5 bases and J 8 bases, leaving 15 bases between the germline ends. The CDR3 is made up of 13 amino acids. Germline-derived CDR1 and CDR2 are MDHEN and SYDVKM.

The gene calls are TRBV7-7 and TRBJ2-1; TRBD2 matches 7 bases. Germline trimming cut 2 bases from V and 4 bases from J; bases unmatched to any gene: 5. Germline values: CDR1 SSHAT, CDR2 FNYEAQ (reference sequence). The CDR3 covers 15 residues. The CDR3 sequence: CASSLMLAEYNEQFF. The CDR3 region has the DNA TGTGCCAGCAGCTTAATGCTAGCGGAGTACAATGAGCAGTTCTTC.

This clonotype was detected only a few times. The J gene is TRBJ2-5, the V gene TRBV9; D remains unclear. CDR3 length equals 15 residues. In germline, CDR1 is SGDLS, CDR2 YYNGEE. With 4 bases removed from V and 2 bases from J, the gap between germline ends came to 15 bases. CDR3 protein: CASSQSTGIQETQYF. CDR3 sequence (DNA): TGTGCCAGCAGCCAAAGCACTGGGATTCAAGAGACCCAGTACTTC.

The V call is TRBV6-5, the J call TRBJ1-3; D perhaps matches TRBD1 (5 bases). CDR1 and CDR2 from the germline V gene are MNHEY and SVGAGI. Trimming left V 2 bases short and J 5 bases short, with 13 bases between. CDR3 length: 15 amino acids. The CDR3 DNA is TGTGCCAGCAGTTACAGCAGGGATAAACGAAACACCATATATTTT. It is translated as CASSYSRDKRNTIYF.

This rearrangement joins TRBV7-9 to TRBJ2-2; a possible D gene is TRBD2 (5 bases). The CDR3 consists of 12 residues. V was cut by 8 bases and J by 7 bases, with 11 bases left in between. Germline assignment: CDR1 SEHNR and CDR2 FQNEAQ (reference sequence). This CDR3 reads CASPLLGGELFF. DNA for the CDR3: TGTGCCAGCCCCCTACTAGGCGGGGAGCTGTTTTTT.

In this sample, this clonotype turned up many times. The chain has TRBV28 and TRBJ2-1; weak D call: TRBD2 (6 bases). The germline CDR1 and CDR2 sequences are MDHEN and SYDVKM. Between the trimmed V and J ends, which lost 3 bases and 9 bases, there was a span of 15 bases. The CDR3 is 14 residues long. The CDR3 DNA sequence: TGTGCCAGCAGTTTGGGGGGAACTCTCGCTGAGCAGTTCTTC. This encodes CASSLGGTLAEQFF.

Of note for this clonotype: This may stem from a read error, because a much larger clone lies one nucleotide away. The rearrangement uses TRBV29-1 and TRBJ2-6; D may match TRBD1 or TRBD2 (5 bases each). V lost 4 bases to trimming and J lost 0 bases, with 13 bases between them. CDR1 is SQVTM and CDR2 is ANQGSEA in the germline V gene. The CDR3 is 16 amino acids. CDR3 nucleotide sequence: TGCAGCGTTGCTACGGGGCCTCTCTCTGGGGCCAACGTCCTGACTTTC. Translation: CSVATGPLSGANVLTF.

On this clonotype itself: A junction boundary mismatches the germline segment, possibly from a read error. The gene calls are TRBV27 and TRBJ2-3; the D gene is possibly TRBD2 (6 bases). In germline, CDR1 is MNHEY, CDR2 SMNVEV (reference sequence). There are 16 residues in the CDR3. CDR3 residues: CASSPIADTSTYTQYF. The CDR3 nucleotides are TGTGCCAGCAGTCCTATAGCAGATACTAGCACATATACGCAGTATTTT.

This clonotype occurred many times. The V gene is TRBV11-2, the J gene TRBJ2-1; TRBD1 matches at 7 bases. V lost 5 bases, J lost 6 bases, and 7 bases stayed unmatched. The CDR3 runs 14 residues. Germline CDR1 is SGHAT and CDR2 is FQNNGV. CDR3 nucleotides: TGTGCCAGCAGCACTACAGGGGTTGCCAATGAGCAGTTCTTC. As protein: CASSTTGVANEQFF.

This clonotype has a handful of counts. V gene TRBV5-5 combines with J gene TRBJ2-1, with 10 bases matching TRBD1. The CDR3 is 15 amino acids. Germline V CDR1 and CDR2: SGHKS, YYEKEE (reference sequence). V lost 0 bases and J lost 3; bases outside the gene matches: 0. Here the CDR3 DNA reads TGTGCCAGCAGCTTGGGGACAGGGGGCTACAATGAGCAGTTCTTC. Protein product: CASSLGTGGYNEQFF.

In this sample, this clonotype turned up a few times. This sequence may be a read error, since a much larger clone differs from it by one base. This chain connects TRBV6-1 to TRBJ2-2, with D unclear. V was cut by 5 bases and J by 1 base, with 17 bases left in between. Per the germline V gene, CDR1 is MNHNS and CDR2 is SASEGT. CDR3 length equals 17 residues. The CDR3 region has the DNA TGTGCCAGCAGTTCCTACGGTCCCCGACAGAACACCGGGGAGCTGTTTTTT. This gives the protein CASSSYGPRQNTGELFF.

This clonotype came up many times. V gene TRBV28 combines with J gene TRBJ2-1; 10 bases fit TRBD1. With 4 bases clipped from V and 7 bases from J, the junction kept 10 bases outside the gene matches. The length of the CDR3 is 16 residues. CDR1 and CDR2 from the germline V gene are MDHEN and SYDVKM. The CDR3 DNA follows: TGTGCCAGCAGTTCCCCCGGGACAGGGGAGATTAATGAGCAGTTCTTC. This codes for CASSSPGTGEINEQFF.